Following are 22 T cell receptor beta chains from one sample sequenced in a study of cytomegalovirus exposure and HLA in healthy donors (dated by TCRdb to about 2017). The receptor library was made with the immunoSEQ multiplex PCR assay. For the multiplex PCR, a mixture combining 60 forward primers for TCR Vbeta segments and 13 reverse primers for TCR Jbeta segments was used. TCRdb provides this immuneACCESS table in a form limited to in-frame rearrangements. Some clones are lacking; in checked studies, under half of them reflect an unresolved V gene, and why the rest are absent is not known. The sample data list about 140,000 clones, and about four fifths of these were observed just once. 2% to 2.5% of the sample comes from the top ten. What was sequenced was PBMCs. Receptors originate from a man aged 25-45 years in good health and CMV-seronegative.

This chain links TRBV4-1 with TRBJ2-7, with TRBD1 matching over 9 bases. In germline, CDR1 is MGHRA, CDR2 YSYEKL. Trimming at V came to 0 bases and at J to 3 bases, leaving 3 bases not matched to a gene. The CDR3 loop spans 15 amino acids. The CDR3 DNA reads TGCGCCAGCAGCCAAGAAAGACAGGGGGTCTACGAGCAGTACTTC. Its protein product is CASSQERQGVYEQYF.

The J gene is TRBJ2-3, the V gene TRBV7-9, with D hard to call. This CDR3 has 12 residues. CDR1 and CDR2 (germline): SEHNR, FQNEAQ (reference sequence). Trimming pared 5 bases from V and 0 bases from J, leaving 3 bases between. The CDR3 DNA reads TGTGCCAGCAGCCTCAGCACAGATACGCAGTATTTT. This translates into CASSLSTDTQYF.

The gene calls are TRBV6-1 and TRBJ2-5; TRBD2 might be the D (5 bases). The germline V gene has CDR1 MNHNS and CDR2 SASEGT. The germline V and J ends were trimmed by 8 bases and 5 bases, with 18 bases remaining between them. The CDR3 length is 14 residues. This CDR3 reads CASGFGDRRETQYF. The CDR3 DNA sequence: TGTGCCAGCGGATTCGGGGATAGGCGGGAGACCCAGTACTTC.

This clone occurred once. This chain uses TRBV11-2 with TRBJ2-7, with 7 nucleotides matching TRBD1. The V and J ends lost 3 bases and 7 bases, in that order; junction bases with no gene match: 15. This CDR3 contains 16 residues. Germline V gene data show CDR1 as SGHAT and CDR2 as FQNNGV. The DNA of the CDR3 is TGTGCCAGCAGCTTCATTTTAACCGGGACAGCGTGGGAGCAGTACTTC. It encodes CASSFILTGTAWEQYF. The whole variable domain, remainder taken from reference TRBV11-2 and TRBJ2-7, is EAGVAQSPRYKIIEKRQSVAFWCNPISGHATLYWYQQILGQGPKLLIQFQNNGVVDDSQLPKDRFSAERLKGVDSTLKIQPAKLEDSAVYLCASSFILTGTAWEQYFGPGTRLTVT.

The rearrangement uses TRBV10-2 and TRBJ2-2; 9 bases fit TRBD2. Germline V gene lookup returns CDR1 WSHSY and CDR2 SAAADI. The CDR3 extends over 14 amino acids. Trimming at V came to 10 bases and at J to 4 bases, leaving 7 bases not matched to a gene. Here the CDR3 DNA reads TGCGCCACACAACTAGCGGGTGGCACCGGGGAGCTGTTTTTT. The encoded protein is CATQLAGGTGELFF.

The rearrangement uses TRBV6-5 and TRBJ1-1; unclear D gene. The germline CDR1 and CDR2 sequences are MNHEY and SVGAGI. Trimming removed 2 bases at V and 1 base at J, with 11 bases between. The CDR3 is made up of 15 amino acids. CDR3 region: CASSYHQVRNTEAFF. In DNA, the CDR3 is TGTGCCAGCAGTTACCATCAGGTGAGGAACACTGAAGCTTTCTTT.

This clone was detected once. The rearrangement uses TRBV27 and TRBJ1-5, with TRBD1 identical over 8 bases. This CDR3 has 15 residues. V shed 5 bases, J shed 3 bases, and the junction held 6 bases outside the gene matches. Germline V gives CDR1 MNHEY, CDR2 SMNVEV (reference sequence). The CDR3 sequence: CASSPQGAVNQPQHF. The CDR3 bases are TGTGCCAGCAGTCCCCAGGGGGCGGTCAATCAGCCCCAGCATTTT.

This clone has a handful of counts. V and J are TRBV21-1 and TRBJ1-4. TRBV21-1 is noted as a pseudogene. The CDR3 runs to 15 residues. CDR3 DNA sequence: TGTGCCAAGCCCTTGGAGGGGTCCACTAATGAAAAACTGTTTTTT. Its translation is CAKPLEGSTNEKLFF.

This clone was observed once. The CDR3 reads CASSGFRGNTEAFF. The CDR3 bases are TGCGCCAGCAGCGGCTTCAGGGGGAACACTGAAGCTTTCTTT. The chain uses TRBV5-1 and TRBJ1-1; possible D gene TRBD1, 6 bases. The germline gives CDR1 SGHRS, CDR2 YFSETQ. CDR3 length: 14 amino acids. The V end lost 4 bases, the J end lost 1 base, and 11 bases lay between the germline ends. Based on the CDR3 plus reference TRBV5-1 and TRBJ1-1, the full variable domain is KAGVTQTPRYLIKTRGQQVTLSCSPISGHRSVSWYQQTPGQGLQFLFEYFSETQRNKGNFPGRFSGRQFSNSRSEMNVSTLELGDSALYLCASSGFRGNTEAFFGQGTRLTVV.

The CDR3 is CASSPNVHSGRQGTDTQYF. CDR3 bases: TGCGCCAGCAGCCCGAACGTTCATAGCGGGAGACAAGGCACAGATACGCAGTATTTT. This rearrangement joins TRBV5-1 to TRBJ2-3; 9 bases line up with TRBD2. Trimming took 4 bases from V and 1 from J; bases not matched to a gene: 16. CDR3 length: 19 amino acids. Per germline, CDR1 SGHRS and CDR2 YFSETQ.

The chain has TRBV28 and TRBJ1-1; TRBD1 is a possible D gene (6 bases). In germline, CDR1 is MDHEN, CDR2 SYDVKM. The V gene lost 1 base and the J gene lost 5 bases, with 8 bases spanning the gap. This CDR3 contains 13 residues. The CDR3 region is CASSLLGATEAFF. The CDR3 DNA is TGTGCCAGCAGTTTATTGGGGGCGACTGAAGCTTTCTTT. Based on the CDR3 plus reference TRBV28 and TRBJ1-1, the full variable domain is DVKVTQSSRYLVKRTGEKVFLECVQDMDHENMFWYRQDPGLGLRLIYFSYDVKMKEKGDIPEGYSVSREKKERFSLILESASTNQTSMYLCASSLLGATEAFFGQGTRLTVV.

This chain joins TRBV11-2 and TRBJ2-2; possible D gene TRBD1, 5 bases. The CDR3 length is 16 residues. Germline CDR1 is SGHAT and CDR2 is FQNNGV. Trimming shortened V by 1 base and J by 3 bases, and 12 bases separated the two germline ends. The CDR3 is CASSLGLQGYTGELFF. CDR3 sequence (DNA): TGTGCCAGCAGCTTAGGTCTCCAGGGATACACCGGGGAGCTGTTTTTT.

V usage is TRBV19 and J usage is TRBJ2-7; D may be TRBD1 (6 bases). There are 11 residues in the CDR3. Germline-derived CDR1 and CDR2 are LNHDA and SQIVND (reference sequence). V dropped 5 bases and J dropped 7 bases, with 9 bases sitting between them. Written as DNA, the CDR3 is TGTGCCAGTAGTCTAGGGACAGAGCAGTACTTC. Translation gives CASSLGTEQYF.

The chain carries TRBV6-6 and TRBJ2-1; D might be TRBD2 (6 bases). V shed 5 bases and J shed 4 bases, with 15 bases lying between them. CDR3 size: 15 residues. Germline V gene sequence: CDR1 MNHNY, CDR2 SVGAGI (reference sequence). This CDR3 reads CASSHGGGSYNEQFF. In DNA, the CDR3 is TGTGCCAGCAGTCACGGGGGAGGTTCGTACAATGAGCAGTTCTTC.

As DNA, the CDR3 is TGTGCCAGCAGCTCCGGGACTAGCGGGAGCCAAGAGACCCAGTACTTC. As protein: CASSSGTSGSQETQYF. The genes are TRBV5-4 and TRBJ2-5; 14 bases line up with TRBD2. V lost 3 bases to trimming and J lost 1 base; unmatched junction nucleotides: 2. In germline, CDR1 is SGHNT, CDR2 YYREEE (reference sequence). The CDR3 has 16 amino acids.

This clone is a singleton in its sample. The rearrangement uses TRBV7-3 and TRBJ2-2; D gene ambiguous. The CDR3 runs 12 residues. Germline CDR1 SGHTA, CDR2 FQGTGA. V was trimmed by 3 bases and J by 5 bases, leaving 4 bases between them. The CDR3 nucleotides are TGTGCCAGCAGCTTCCGGACCGGGGAGCTGTTTTTT. Encoded protein: CASSFRTGELFF.

The gene calls are TRBV29-1 and TRBJ2-5, with D possibly matching TRBD2 (6 bases). This CDR3 is built from 13 residues. Germline-derived CDR1 and CDR2 are SQVTM and ANQGSEA. V was trimmed by 1 base and J by 5 bases, leaving 11 bases between them. The CDR3 is CSVEAGATETQYF. In DNA, the CDR3 is TGCAGCGTTGAAGCGGGAGCGACGGAGACCCAGTACTTC. The full variable domain, completed using reference TRBV29-1 and TRBJ2-5, is SAVISQKPSRDICQRGTSLTIQCQVDSQVTMMFWYRQQPGQSLTLIATANQGSEATYESGFVIDKFPISRPNLTFSTLTVSNMSPEDSSIYLCSVEAGATETQYFGPGTRLLVL.

V is TRBV6-6 and J is TRBJ2-5, with 8 bases matching TRBD2. The closer fit of TRBJ2-7 to the DNA end suggests the J call may be wrong. In germline, CDR1 is MNHNY, CDR2 SVGAGI (reference sequence). The CDR3 runs 15 residues. In DNA, the CDR3 is TGTGCCAGCAGGGGAGCGGGGGAGCTGACCTACGAGCAGTACTTC. Protein: CASRGAGELTYEQYF.

The V call is TRBV28, the J call TRBJ1-1; 10 nucleotides line up with TRBD1. After removal of 3 bases from V and 7 bases from J, the junction contained 5 bases not matched to a gene. The CDR3 spans 14 residues. Germline CDR1 reads MDHEN; CDR2 reads SYDVKM. CDR3 region: CASSLTRTGGEAFF. The CDR3 bases are TGTGCCAGCAGTTTGACGCGGACAGGGGGTGAAGCTTTCTTT.

V and J are TRBV4-1 and TRBJ1-4, with 8 bases identical to TRBD1. Germline CDR1 MGHRA, CDR2 YSYEKL. The CDR3 sequence is 17 residues long. The V gene end was trimmed by 0 bases and the J gene end by 9 bases; junction bases not matched to a gene: 12. Written as DNA, the CDR3 is TGCGCCAGCAGCCAAGATAGGCAGGGGGCTGGCAGGCAAAAACTGTTTTTT. Translated: CASSQDRQGAGRQKLFF.

Note on this clone: An end of the junction differs from the germline gene, which may be a read error. J is TRBJ1-2 and V is TRBV28, with TRBD1 as a possible D gene (5 bases). The CDR3 sequence is 13 residues long. Per the germline V gene, CDR1 is MDHEN and CDR2 is SYDVKM. The CDR3 region has the DNA TGTGCCAGCACCGCCGACAGCAGATATGGCTACTCCTTC. Its protein product is CASTADSRYGYSF.

This chain joins TRBV14 and TRBJ2-7, with D unresolved. This CDR3 comprises 14 residues. Germline V gene lookup returns CDR1 SGHDN and CDR2 FVKESK. Trimming removed 4 bases at V and 0 bases at J, with 10 bases between. The CDR3 bases are TGTGCCAGCAGCCTCTACGCGAGCTCCTACGAGCAGTACTTC. Its protein product is CASSLYASSYEQYF.